One TCR beta chain is described in this entry. The sample comes from a study of CD8 T cells in Susac syndrome. The V end lost 6 bases, the J end lost 2 bases, and 14 bases lay between the germline ends. The CDR3 extends over 15 amino acids. RNA amounts of about 0.5 to 1 ug underwent reverse transcription with random hexamers. Coverage of TCR beta CDR3 amplification by immunoSEQ multiplex PCR extended to 54 Vbeta and 13 Jbeta. A single record per CDR3 protein comes from TCRdb applying MiXCR to the immunoSEQ multiplex PCR reads. The table records 65,000 to 80,000 distinct CDR3 sequences, 91% of them present only once. Each multiple sclerosis control was a treatment-naive patient with relapsing-remitting disease that was either stable or active.

The V gene is TRBV12-3 or TRBV12-4, the J gene TRBJ2-1, with D perhaps matching TRBD1 (6 bases). The receptor was isolated from a human donor with multiple sclerosis. The sequenced sample consisted of CD8+ T cells from PBMCs. Here the CDR3 reads CASSLEDRAYNEQFF. CDR3 sequence (DNA): TGTGCCAGCAGCCTGGAGGACAGAGCCTACAATGAGCAGTTCTTC.